This T cell receptor beta chain is drawn from a study of T cells after yellow fever vaccination. TCRdb reprocessed the 5' RACE reads with MiXCR, giving one entry per CDR3 protein. The table has about 430,000 distinct CDR3 sequences, 15% to 20% seen once. The V gene's germline CDR1 is LGHNA and CDR2 YSLEER. This CDR3 is 16 amino acids long. A remark on this clonotype: Its specificity is not known. A read error is possible here, since a much larger clone lies one base away.

General study points: In post-booster samples, most primary-vaccination clones reappeared (just under 97% CD4, approximately 91% CD8).

The chain employs TRBV4-3 and TRBJ2-3; 7 nucleotides line up with TRBD2. The receptor comes from a man between 18 and 29 years old who received the YFV17D yellow fever vaccine. This specimen was PBMCs, taken before the yellow fever booster vaccination. The CDR3 DNA reads as TGCGCCAGCTGCCACGGCCGGGGGGTGAGCACAGATACGCAGTATTTT. Its protein product is CASCHGRGVSTDTQYF.